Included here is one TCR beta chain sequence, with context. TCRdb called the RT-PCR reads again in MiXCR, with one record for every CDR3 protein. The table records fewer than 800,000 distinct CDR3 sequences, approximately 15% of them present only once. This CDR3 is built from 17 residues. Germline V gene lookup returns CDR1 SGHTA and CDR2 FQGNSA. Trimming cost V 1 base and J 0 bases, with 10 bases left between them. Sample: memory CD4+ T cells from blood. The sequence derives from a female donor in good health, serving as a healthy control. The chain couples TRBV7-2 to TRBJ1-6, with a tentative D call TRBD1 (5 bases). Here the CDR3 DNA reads TGTGCCAGCAGCTTAGTTGGAGGGGACTCCTATAATTCACCCCTCCACTTT. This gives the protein CASSLVGGDSYNSPLHF.